This T cell receptor beta chain came from a study of control samples from healthy donors and cancer patients. Sequenced by immunoSEQ multiplex PCR; TCRdb stores in-frame clones only, minus some. The table lists around 190,000 clones, about 90% of them singletons. The CDR3 is 11 amino acids. The V gene lost 6 bases and the J gene lost 5 bases, with 7 bases spanning the gap. This TCR was recovered from a woman between 50 and 59 years old in good health. The chain recombines TRBV12-3 or TRBV12-4 with TRBJ1-1; D gene ambiguous. The sample taken for sequencing was blood. The CDR3 loop reads CASSQRTEAFF. The CDR3 coding sequence is TGTGCCAGCAGCCAAAGGACTGAAGCTTTCTTT.